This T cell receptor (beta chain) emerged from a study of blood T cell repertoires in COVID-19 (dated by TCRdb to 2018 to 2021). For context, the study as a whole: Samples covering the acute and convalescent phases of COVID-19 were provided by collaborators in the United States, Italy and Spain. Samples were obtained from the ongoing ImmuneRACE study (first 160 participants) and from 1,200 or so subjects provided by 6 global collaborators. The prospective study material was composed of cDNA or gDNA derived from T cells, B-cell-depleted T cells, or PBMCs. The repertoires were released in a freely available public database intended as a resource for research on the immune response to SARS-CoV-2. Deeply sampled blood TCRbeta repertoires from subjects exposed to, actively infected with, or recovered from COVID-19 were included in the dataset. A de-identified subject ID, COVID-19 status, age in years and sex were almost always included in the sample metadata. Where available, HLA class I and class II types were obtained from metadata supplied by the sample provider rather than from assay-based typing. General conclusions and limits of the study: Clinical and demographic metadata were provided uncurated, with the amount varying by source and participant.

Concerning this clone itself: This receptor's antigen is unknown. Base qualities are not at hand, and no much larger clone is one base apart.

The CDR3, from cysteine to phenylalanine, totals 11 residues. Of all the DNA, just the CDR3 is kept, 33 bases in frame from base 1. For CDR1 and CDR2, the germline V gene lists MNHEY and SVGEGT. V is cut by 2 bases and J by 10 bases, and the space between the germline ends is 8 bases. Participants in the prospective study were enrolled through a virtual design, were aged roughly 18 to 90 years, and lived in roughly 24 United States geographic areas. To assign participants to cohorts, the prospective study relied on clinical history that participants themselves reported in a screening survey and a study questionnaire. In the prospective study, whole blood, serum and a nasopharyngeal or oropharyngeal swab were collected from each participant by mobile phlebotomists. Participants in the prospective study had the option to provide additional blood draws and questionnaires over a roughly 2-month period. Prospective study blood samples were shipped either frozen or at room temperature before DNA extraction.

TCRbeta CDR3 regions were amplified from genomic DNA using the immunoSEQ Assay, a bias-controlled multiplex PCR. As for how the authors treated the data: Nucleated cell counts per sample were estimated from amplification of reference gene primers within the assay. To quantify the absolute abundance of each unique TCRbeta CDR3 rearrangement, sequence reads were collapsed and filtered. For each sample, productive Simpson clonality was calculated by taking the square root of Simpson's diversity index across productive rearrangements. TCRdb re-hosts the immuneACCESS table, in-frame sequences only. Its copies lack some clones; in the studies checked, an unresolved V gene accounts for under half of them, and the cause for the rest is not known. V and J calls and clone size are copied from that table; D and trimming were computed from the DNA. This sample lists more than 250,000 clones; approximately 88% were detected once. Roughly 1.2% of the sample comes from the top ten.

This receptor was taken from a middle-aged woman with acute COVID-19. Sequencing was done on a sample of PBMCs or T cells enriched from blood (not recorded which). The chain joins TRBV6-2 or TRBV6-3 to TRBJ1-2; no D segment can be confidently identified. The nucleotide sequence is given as TGTGCCAGCAGTTACCGAGCAACCTACACCTTC. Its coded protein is CASSYRATYTF.